The 26 T cell receptor beta chains reported below all come from one sample, sequenced in a study of blood T cell repertoires in COVID-19. TCRdb's copy holds only in-frame clones and misses some; the assay was immunoSEQ multiplex PCR. Here the sample spans roughly 260,000 clones, approximately 82% being singletons. The specimen sequenced was peripheral blood. The receptor set was obtained from a woman aged 18-30 years with acute or convalescent COVID-19.

In this sample, this clone turned up once. The gene calls are TRBV18 and TRBJ2-1, with 15 bases that match TRBD2. Trimming cost V 3 bases and J 6 bases; bases outside gene matches: 12. This CDR3 has 19 residues. CDR1 is KGHSH and CDR2 is LQKENI in the germline V gene. CDR3 sequence (DNA): TGTGCCAGCTCACCTCTCGGACTAGCGGGAGGGCGGTTGGGCAATGAGCAGTTCTTC. Translation: CASSPLGLAGGRLGNEQFF.

This sequence joins TRBV5-1 and TRBJ2-2; TRBD2 agrees at 7 bases. The length of the CDR3 is 15 residues. Trimming cost V 3 bases and J 4 bases; bases outside gene matches: 6. Germline V CDR1 and CDR2: SGHRS, YFSETQ. The CDR3 nucleotides read TGCGCCAGCAGCTCCGCTAGCGGAGCCACCGGGGAGCTGTTTTTT. Amino acids: CASSSASGATGELFF.

V and J are TRBV9 and TRBJ1-2; 9 nucleotides align to TRBD1. The V segment lost 3 bases and the J segment 2 bases; nucleotides outside the gene matches: 2. In germline, CDR1 is SGDLS, CDR2 YYNGEE. This CDR3 spans 14 amino acids. The CDR3 is CASSDGQGNYGYTF. CDR3 DNA: TGTGCCAGCAGCGACGGACAGGGGAACTATGGCTACACCTTC.

J is TRBJ2-1 and V is TRBV19, with 8 bases fitting TRBD2. Germline assignment: CDR1 LNHDA and CDR2 SQIVND (reference sequence). The CDR3 is 16 residues long. V lost 8 bases and J lost 0; bases outside the gene matches: 9. The CDR3 reads CASGKEAGGSYNEQFF. DNA for the CDR3: TGTGCCAGTGGGAAGGAGGCGGGAGGCTCCTACAATGAGCAGTTCTTC.

The chain has TRBV27 and TRBJ2-7, with 7 bases that match TRBD2. Germline loops: CDR1 MNHEY, CDR2 SMNVEV (reference sequence). The CDR3 sequence is 12 residues long. The V gene end was trimmed by 5 bases and the J gene end by 7 bases; junction bases not matched to a gene: 5. This CDR3 reads CASSPGGFEQYF. Here the CDR3 DNA reads TGTGCCAGCAGTCCCGGGGGGTTTGAGCAGTACTTC.

This chain links TRBV4-1 with TRBJ1-6, with D maybe TRBD1 (5 bases). This CDR3 is built from 16 residues. Germline loops: CDR1 MGHRA, CDR2 YSYEKL. Trimming removed 4 bases from V and 6 bases from J, with 16 bases in between. The CDR3 region has the DNA TGCGCCAGCAGCCGGGAGGAAACAGGCCTTAATTCACCCCTCCACTTT. The encoded protein is CASSREETGLNSPLHF.

V usage is TRBV7-9 and J usage is TRBJ2-7; the match to TRBD1 covers 10 bases. The germline CDR1 and CDR2 sequences are SEHNR and FQNEAQ (reference sequence). J was trimmed by 4 bases and V by 0 bases; bases with no gene match: 0. The CDR3 length is 14 residues. CDR3 sequence reads: CASSLAGQGYEQYF. For the CDR3, the DNA is TGTGCCAGCAGCTTAGCGGGACAGGGGTACGAGCAGTACTTC.

This clone was observed a single time. V is TRBV19 and J is TRBJ1-6; TRBD1 agrees at 7 bases. CDR1 LNHDA and CDR2 SQIVND come from the germline V gene (reference sequence). The CDR3 spans 14 residues. V shed 6 bases and J 6 bases; nucleotides not matched to a gene: 5. CDR3 nucleotide sequence: TGTGCCAGTAGCGACAGGGTAATTAATTCACCCCTCCACTTT. Protein sequence: CASSDRVINSPLHF.

This chain uses TRBV3-1 (or the pseudogene TRBV3-2) with TRBJ2-1; 7 nucleotides agree with TRBD2. CDR1 is LGHDT and CDR2 is YNNKEL in the germline V gene (reference sequence). J was trimmed by 5 bases and V by 6 bases; bases with no gene match: 13. The CDR3 extends over 16 amino acids. The CDR3 protein is CASRPFSGPTNNEQFF. The DNA of the CDR3 is TGTGCCAGCAGGCCTTTTAGCGGGCCGACGAACAATGAGCAGTTCTTC.

In the case of this clone: The same CDR3 can be traced to other DNA sequences in this sample. This chain joins TRBV28 and TRBJ1-2; D is ambiguous. V was shortened by 3 bases and J by 1 base, with 3 bases between the two germline ends. This CDR3 is 12 amino acids long. CDR1 is MDHEN and CDR2 is SYDVKM in the germline V gene. CDR3 residues: CASSFGNYGYTF. CDR3 DNA sequence: TGTGCCAGCAGTTTCGGTAACTATGGCTACACCTTC.

This chain connects TRBV7-6 to TRBJ2-1, with D tentatively TRBD2 (6 bases). The CDR3 runs 17 residues. Per germline, CDR1 SGHVS and CDR2 FNYEAQ. The V and J ends lost 1 base and 2 bases respectively, with 15 bases between them. The CDR3: CASSLGPLARTYNEQFF. CDR3 nucleotides: TGTGCCAGCAGCTTAGGCCCACTAGCTCGAACCTACAATGAGCAGTTCTTC.

The V call is TRBV19, the J call TRBJ2-7; a possible D gene is TRBD2 (6 bases). This CDR3 has 17 residues. Germline V lookup: CDR1 LNHDA, CDR2 SQIVND (reference sequence). The V end lost 6 bases, the J end lost 0 bases, and 21 bases lay between the germline ends. In DNA, the CDR3 is TGTGCCAGTAGCACGACTCTTCCAGCGGGCAGCTCCTACGAGCAGTACTTC. Amino acid sequence: CASSTTLPAGSSYEQYF. The complete variable domain, with remaining parts taken from reference TRBV19 and TRBJ2-7, reads DGGITQSPKYLFRKEGQNVTLSCEQNLNHDAMYWYRQDPGQGLRLIYYSQIVNDFQKGDIAEGYSVSREKKESFPLTVTSAQKNPTAFYLCASSTTLPAGSSYEQYFGPGTRLTVT.

This clone was counted only a few times. V gene TRBV9 combines with J gene TRBJ2-1; D uncertain. The CDR3 covers 14 residues. From germline, CDR1 is SGDLS and CDR2 YYNGEE. V lost 4 bases, J lost 6 bases, and 14 bases lay in between. CDR3 region: CASSPRLASNEQFF. DNA of the CDR3: TGTGCCAGCAGCCCCCGCTTGGCTAGCAATGAGCAGTTCTTC.

This clone appeared a single time. The chain carries TRBV9 and TRBJ2-3; TRBD1 is a possible D gene (5 bases). The CDR3 covers 17 residues. V was pared by 4 bases and J by 3 bases, with 21 bases between. Germline V gene sequence: CDR1 SGDLS, CDR2 YYNGEE. CDR3 in DNA: TGTGCCAGCAGCCACAGCCCTAACGACAGCCTAACAGATACGCAGTATTTT. It encodes CASSHSPNDSLTDTQYF.

This clone was observed a single time. The J gene is TRBJ1-1, the V gene TRBV2, with 7 bases fitting TRBD1. Looked up from germline, CDR1 is SNHLY and CDR2 is FYNNEI. Losses at the gene ends were 3 bases for V and 2 bases for J; bases not matched to a gene: 3. The CDR3 consists of 14 residues. Written as DNA, the CDR3 is TGTGCCAGCAGTGACAGGGGGACAAACACTGAAGCTTTCTTT. Protein product: CASSDRGTNTEAFF.

This chain uses TRBV6-2 or TRBV6-3 with TRBJ1-2; TRBD1 aligns across 11 bases. The J segment lost 7 bases and the V segment lost 2 bases, leaving 6 bases of the junction unmatched. The CDR3 is 15 residues long. CDR1 is MNHEY and CDR2 is SVGEGT in the germline V gene. CDR3 bases: TGTGCCAGCAGTTACGCCGGGACAGGGGGGTCTGGCTACACCTTC. Encoded protein: CASSYAGTGGSGYTF.

This clone was observed a handful of times. The J gene is TRBJ2-7, the V gene TRBV2, with 8 bases fitting TRBD1. The CDR3 loop spans 16 amino acids. Germline lookup yields CDR1 SNHLY and CDR2 FYNNEI. The V and J ends lost 6 bases and 0 bases, in that order; junction bases with no gene match: 10. Here the CDR3 reads CASSRMDRATSYEQYF. CDR3 nucleotides: TGTGCCAGCAGCCGAATGGACAGGGCGACCTCCTACGAGCAGTACTTC.

The V gene is TRBV27, the J gene TRBJ2-7, with 13 bases matching TRBD2. CDR1 MNHEY and CDR2 SMNVEV come from the germline V gene (reference sequence). This CDR3 has 18 amino acids. J was trimmed by 0 bases and V by 4 bases; bases with no gene match: 9. The CDR3 DNA is TGTGCCAGCAGTTCCGGGACTAGCGGGACCAGTCGCTCCTACGAGCAGTACTTC. It yields the protein CASSSGTSGTSRSYEQYF.

The rearrangement links TRBV6-1 to TRBJ2-7; a possible D gene is TRBD1 (6 bases). The V gene's germline CDR1 is MNHNS and CDR2 SASEGT. Deletions cut 3 bases from V and 1 base from J, with 13 bases between. The CDR3 is 15 residues long. The CDR3 region has the DNA TGTGCCAGCAGTGATTCCGGGACAAGGTCCTACGAGCAGTACTTC. This encodes CASSDSGTRSYEQYF.

The gene calls are TRBV2 and TRBJ2-1; D possibly corresponds to TRBD1 (5 bases). V was clipped by 3 bases and J by 10 bases, with 13 bases between them. CDR1 is SNHLY and CDR2 is FYNNEI in the germline V gene. CDR3 size: 13 residues. CDR3 sequence (DNA): TGTGCCAGCAGTGACTCAGGGTATGGGGAGCAGTTCTTC. It translates to CASSDSGYGEQFF.

The chain couples TRBV6-5 to TRBJ2-7; D gene uncertain. The CDR3 covers 12 residues. Germline-derived CDR1 and CDR2 are MNHEY and SVGAGI. The V and J ends lost 8 bases and 2 bases respectively, with 10 bases between them. CDR3 DNA sequence: TGTGCCAGCGGGTGGGCGCCCTACGAGCAGTACTTC. It is translated as CASGWAPYEQYF.

This chain connects TRBV3-1 (or the pseudogene TRBV3-2) to TRBJ2-1, with 14 bases fitting TRBD2. The J segment lost 7 bases and the V segment lost 4 bases, leaving 6 bases of the junction unmatched. This CDR3 is built from 16 residues. Germline V gene sequence: CDR1 LGHDT, CDR2 YNNKEL (reference sequence). As DNA, the CDR3 is TGTGCCAGCAGCCCACCCGGGACTAGCGGGAGAAATGAGCAGTTCTTC. Protein: CASSPPGTSGRNEQFF.

The chain joins TRBV27 to TRBJ2-3; no reliable D call. CDR3 length: 15 residues. The germline V gene encodes CDR1 MNHEY and CDR2 SMNVEV (reference sequence). The V end lost 2 bases, the J end lost 3 bases, and 12 bases lay between the germline ends. The DNA for the CDR3 is TGTGCCAGCAGTTTAATTTCTGGCCGAACAGATACGCAGTATTTT. Translating gives CASSLISGRTDTQYF.

The V and J genes are TRBV7-2 and TRBJ1-5, with D possibly TRBD1 on 6 matching bases. V dropped 2 bases and J dropped 5 bases, with 10 bases sitting between them. Germline V lookup: CDR1 SGHTA, CDR2 FQGNSA. The CDR3 runs to 14 residues. CDR3 nucleotide sequence: TGTGCCAGCAGCTTATGGGCAGGGGATCAGCCCCAGCATTTT. The encoded protein is CASSLWAGDQPQHF.

This sequence joins TRBV28 and TRBJ1-4, with 10 nucleotides matching TRBD1. CDR1 and CDR2 (germline): MDHEN, SYDVKM. With V trimmed by 6 bases and J by 7 bases, 14 bases remained unmatched. The length of the CDR3 is 17 residues. CDR3 amino acids: CASSLTGGAGSGEKLFF. CDR3 nucleotides: TGTGCCAGCAGCCTGACAGGGGGCGCGGGCTCGGGTGAAAAACTGTTTTTT.

This clone was seen only once. The chain has TRBV4-2 and TRBJ1-6; D possibly corresponds to TRBD1 (6 bases). Trimming cost V 4 bases and J 7 bases, with 11 bases left between them. Germline CDR1 is LGHNA and CDR2 is YNFKEQ. This CDR3 has 14 amino acids. CDR3: CASSLTGVNSPLHF. In DNA form, the CDR3 reads TGTGCCAGCAGCCTGACAGGTGTGAATTCACCCCTCCACTTT.